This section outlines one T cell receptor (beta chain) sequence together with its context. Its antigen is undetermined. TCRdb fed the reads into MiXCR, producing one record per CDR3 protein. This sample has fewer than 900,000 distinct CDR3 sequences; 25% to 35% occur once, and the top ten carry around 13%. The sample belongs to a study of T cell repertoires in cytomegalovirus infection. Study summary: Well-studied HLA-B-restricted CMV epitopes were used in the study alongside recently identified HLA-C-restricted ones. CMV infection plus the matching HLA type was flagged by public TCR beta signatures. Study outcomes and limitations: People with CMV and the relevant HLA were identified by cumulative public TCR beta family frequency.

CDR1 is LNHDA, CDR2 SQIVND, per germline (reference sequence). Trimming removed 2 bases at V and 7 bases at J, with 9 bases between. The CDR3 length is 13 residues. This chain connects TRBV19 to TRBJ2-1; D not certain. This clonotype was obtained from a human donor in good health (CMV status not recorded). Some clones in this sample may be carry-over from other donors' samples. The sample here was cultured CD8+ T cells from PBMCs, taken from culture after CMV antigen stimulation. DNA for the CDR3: TGTGCCAGTAGTATAATAGGGTGGAATGAGCAGTTCTTC. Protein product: CASSIIGWNEQFF.